The 24 T cell receptor beta chains below all came from one sample that was sequenced in a study of blood T cells in healthy people across ages. The use of a sample-barcoded 5' primer and a J-beta primer mix characterized a second PCR of about 7 to 12 cycles. Using its own MiXCR run on the 5' RACE reads, TCRdb lists one record per CDR3 protein. The table has fewer than 1.5 million distinct CDR3 sequences, roughly 40% seen once. Sample: blood. These receptors all come from a woman between 18 and 29 years old in good health.

In DNA form, the CDR3 reads TGCAGTGCTAGAGATTTTGAGTTTCACACACTTGATGAGCAGTTCTTC. Protein: CSARDFEFHTLDEQFF. This sequence joins TRBV20-1 and TRBJ2-1; the D is unclear. The CDR3 totals 16 residues. Germline V gene sequence: CDR1 DFQATT, CDR2 SNEGSKA (reference sequence). The V gene lost 0 bases and the J gene lost 8 bases, with 20 bases spanning the gap.

This clonotype was seen only a few times. This chain uses TRBV9 with TRBJ1-6; no definite D call. The V and J ends lost 0 bases and 7 bases respectively, with 11 bases between them. The germline V gene encodes CDR1 SGDLS and CDR2 YYNGEE. The CDR3 has 15 amino acids. The CDR3 here is CASSVGGMWNSPLHF. The CDR3 nucleotides are TGTGCCAGCAGCGTAGGGGGAATGTGGAATTCACCCCTCCACTTT.

V usage is TRBV30 and J usage is TRBJ2-3; D is possibly TRBD1 (5 bases). V was cut by 4 bases and J by 6 bases, with 17 bases left in between. Germline assignment: CDR1 GTSNPN and CDR2 SVGIG (reference sequence). The CDR3 runs 14 residues. The CDR3 region is CAWIGAEARDTQYF. Written as DNA, the CDR3 is TGTGCCTGGATTGGGGCAGAAGCGAGGGATACGCAGTATTTT.

This sequence joins TRBV9 and TRBJ1-6; no firm D call. From germline, CDR1 is SGDLS and CDR2 YYNGEE. The CDR3 has 14 residues. V lost 0 bases to trimming and J lost 6 bases, with 7 bases between them. CDR3 residues: CASSVGAANSPLHF. CDR3 DNA sequence: TGTGCCAGCAGCGTAGGTGCGGCTAATTCACCCCTCCACTTT.

This clonotype was observed a handful of times. A much larger clone lies a single base off, so this may be a read error. The rearrangement joins TRBV4-1 to TRBJ2-1; D is perhaps TRBD2 (5 bases). Germline CDR1 reads MGHRA; CDR2 reads YSYEKL. The CDR3 totals 15 residues. CDR3 sequence: CASSQSTIPHNGQFF. CDR3 nucleotides: TGCGCCAGCAGCCAGTCGACTATACCCCACAATGGGCAGTTCTTC.

CDR3 residues: CASSDGTGHEQYF. The CDR3, as DNA: TGTGCCAGCAGTGACGGGACAGGCCACGAGCAGTACTTC. The rearrangement uses TRBV28 and TRBJ2-7, with 8 bases fitting TRBD1. Losses at the gene ends were 5 bases for V and 5 bases for J; bases not matched to a gene: 5. CDR1 and CDR2 from the germline V gene are MDHEN and SYDVKM. This CDR3 is built from 13 residues.

This clonotype has just a few counts. The rearrangement links TRBV3-1 to TRBJ2-1; D unresolved. The germline gives CDR1 LGHDT, CDR2 YNNKEL (reference sequence). V was pared by 0 bases and J by 9 bases, with 12 bases between. The CDR3 contains 14 residues. This chain's CDR3 is CASSQDTVLGEQFF. CDR3 coding DNA: TGTGCCAGCAGCCAAGACACCGTTTTGGGTGAGCAGTTCTTC.

This clonotype was detected only a few times. The chain is built from TRBV7-2 and TRBJ2-5; 7 bases match TRBD2. The V gene end was trimmed by 2 bases and the J gene end by 9 bases; junction bases not matched to a gene: 0. This CDR3 contains 11 residues. Germline CDR1 SGHTA, CDR2 FQGNSA. For the CDR3, the DNA is TGTGCCAGCAGCTTAACTAGCGCCCAGTACTTC. Translated: CASSLTSAQYF.

This clonotype has only one observation. The chain is built from TRBV12-3 or TRBV12-4 and TRBJ1-5; 8 nucleotides agree with TRBD1. V trimming: 6 bases; J trimming: 5 bases; junction bases outside the gene matches: 15. The CDR3 is made up of 17 amino acids. The CDR3 region is CASRTARQGARDQPQHF. CDR3 nucleotides: TGTGCCAGCAGGACCGCTCGTCAGGGGGCGCGGGATCAGCCCCAGCATTTT.

This clonotype has only a few counts. The V call is TRBV5-1, the J call TRBJ1-2, with D possibly TRBD1 on 6 matching bases. The CDR3 spans 14 residues. From germline, CDR1 is SGHRS and CDR2 YFSETQ. V was pared by 4 bases and J by 5 bases, with 15 bases between. CDR3 DNA: TGCGCCAGCAGCCAAGGGGGAGCCGGGTATGGCTACACCTTC. Translating it yields CASSQGGAGYGYTF.

V is TRBV11-3 and J is TRBJ2-1, with TRBD2 as a possible D gene (5 bases). Per the germline V gene, CDR1 is SGHNT and CDR2 is YENEEA. The CDR3 loop spans 17 amino acids. Trimming removed 1 base at V and 5 bases at J, with 18 bases between. Written as DNA, the CDR3 is TGTGCCAGCAGCTTAGTGTACGGAGGCGCAGGAAACAATGAGCAGTTCTTC. This sequence encodes CASSLVYGGAGNNEQFF.

With regard to this clonotype: A much larger clone is a single base away; this may be a read error. The chain joins TRBV12-3 or TRBV12-4 to TRBJ1-2; D not certain. This CDR3 has 15 amino acids. This CDR3 reads CASSPGQPSNYDYTF. The CDR3 DNA follows: TGTGCCAGCAGCCCTGGGCAGCCTTCTAACTATGACTACACCTTC.

This clonotype has a handful of counts. The rearrangement uses TRBV29-1 and TRBJ1-4, with D perhaps matching TRBD1 (6 bases). The V end lost 7 bases, the J end lost 7 bases, and 19 bases lay between the germline ends. The CDR3 has 14 residues. CDR1 is SQVTM, CDR2 ANQGSEA, per germline. For the CDR3, the DNA is TGCAGCGCCCAGGGGCAGGGAAAGGGTGAAAAACTGTTTTTT. It specifies CSAQGQGKGEKLFF.

V and J are TRBV6-6 and TRBJ1-2, with D unresolved. There are 14 residues in the CDR3. V was trimmed by 1 base and J by 4 bases, leaving 10 bases between them. CDR1 and CDR2 from the germline V gene are MNHNY and SVGAGI (reference sequence). The chain's CDR3 is CASSYLEGSYGYTF. CDR3 DNA sequence: TGTGCCAGCAGTTACTTGGAGGGAAGCTATGGCTACACCTTC.

The chain is built from TRBV30 and TRBJ2-3; no clear D. V was pared by 8 bases and J by 2 bases, with 11 bases between. The germline gives CDR1 GTSNPN, CDR2 SVGIG (reference sequence). This CDR3 is 12 amino acids long. The CDR3 region is CAARVITDTQYF. CDR3 in DNA: TGTGCCGCCCGGGTTATCACAGATACGCAGTATTTT.

The chain couples TRBV3-1 to TRBJ2-1; TRBD2 agrees at 9 bases. CDR1 LGHDT and CDR2 YNNKEL come from the germline V gene (reference sequence). V lost 1 base, J lost 4 bases, and 11 bases stayed unmatched. The CDR3 spans 18 residues. As DNA, the CDR3 is TGTGCCAGCAGCCAAGTTGGGGCTAGCGGGATCGGATACAATGAGCAGTTCTTC. Its protein is CASSQVGASGIGYNEQFF.

The chain recombines TRBV12-3 or TRBV12-4 with TRBJ2-7, with D uncertain. The CDR3 has 14 residues. V lost 7 bases, J lost 3 bases, and 16 bases lay in between. In DNA form, the CDR3 reads TGTGCCAGCAAAACTGCGCCGTCTAACTACGAGCAGTACTTC. Its protein is CASKTAPSNYEQYF.

The V gene is TRBV27, the J gene TRBJ2-7; TRBD2 agrees at 10 bases. This CDR3 is built from 15 residues. V lost 6 bases and J lost 7; bases outside the gene matches: 12. Germline CDR1 reads MNHEY; CDR2 reads SMNVEV (reference sequence). CDR3 in amino acids: CASRPPSGRVGEQYF. The DNA of the CDR3 is TGTGCCAGCAGACCCCCAAGCGGGAGGGTCGGGGAGCAGTACTTC.

CDR3 nucleotides: TGCAGCGTGGGGACAGGGGTAGGAGAGACCCAGTTCTTC. It specifies CSVGTGVGETQFF. This chain links TRBV29-1 with TRBJ2-1, with TRBD1 matching 10 bases. V was clipped by 6 bases and J by 13 bases; unmatched bases: 12. The length of the CDR3 is 13 residues. The germline gives CDR1 SQVTM, CDR2 ANQGSEA.

This clonotype was detected only a few times. The V gene is TRBV29-1, the J gene TRBJ1-4; D is ambiguous. V was clipped by 1 base and J by 11 bases, with 8 bases between them. CDR1 is SQVTM, CDR2 ANQGSEA, per germline. The CDR3 length is 11 residues. The CDR3 here is CSVEGGTKLFF. In nucleotides, the CDR3 is TGCAGCGTTGAAGGGGGAACTAAACTGTTTTTT.

The gene calls are TRBV27 and TRBJ1-2, with no clear D. CDR1 and CDR2 (germline): MNHEY, SMNVEV (reference sequence). Trimming took 0 bases from V and 1 from J, leaving 15 bases between them. The CDR3 runs 17 residues. CDR3 coding DNA: TGTGCCAGCAGTTTATCCTTCGCGGGTCTACTTAACTATGGCTACACCTTC. This translates into CASSLSFAGLLNYGYTF.

The chain couples TRBV6-5 to TRBJ2-7, with D hard to call. Germline V CDR1 and CDR2: MNHEY, SVGAGI. The CDR3 covers 13 residues. V was clipped by 5 bases and J by 3 bases, with 11 bases between them. As DNA, the CDR3 is TGTGCCAGCAGTCAACGGGCGAGCTACGAGCAGTACTTC. Translation: CASSQRASYEQYF.

The V call is TRBV6-5, the J call TRBJ2-2; 14 positions agree with TRBD2. The CDR3 has 16 amino acids. V dropped 2 bases and J dropped 5; count of bases not matched to a gene: 1. CDR1 MNHEY and CDR2 SVGAGI come from the germline V gene. CDR3 DNA: TGTGCCAGCAGTTACGGGACTAGCGGGAGTACCGGGGAGCTGTTTTTT. Translation gives CASSYGTSGSTGELFF.

This clonotype has a handful of counts. The chain combines TRBV21-1 with TRBJ1-5; the table names TRBD1, a call not compared with the DNA. TRBV21-1 is termed a pseudogene. The CDR3 is made up of 15 amino acids. The CDR3 DNA is TGTGCCAGCAGCAATTCGGGACAGATAAATCAGCCCCAGCATTTT. It is translated as CASSNSGQINQPQHF.